This TCR beta chain was identified during a study of regulatory T cells in long-lasting Graves disease. This clonotype appeared a few times. The antigen is not known. Study-wide results and limits: Persistent disease showed a preference for TRBV28, TRBJ1-2 and TRBJ2-5.

With iRepertoire HTBI primers and Arm-PCR of CDR3 regions, TCR beta libraries were built. TCRdb recomputed calls from the multiplex PCR reads with MiXCR, one row per CDR3 protein. The top ten hold about 27% of the sample, which has 420,000 or so distinct CDR3 sequences, 23% seen once. Germline values: CDR1 SGHVS, CDR2 FNYEAQ. Losses at the gene ends were 0 bases for V and 4 bases for J; bases not matched to a gene: 2. CDR3 length: 15 amino acids. Time point of the sample: persistent/refractory GD, antithyroid drugs over 5 years with positive TRAb. From RNA extracted from PBMCs, the TCR library was made. It was by American Thyroid Association guidelines that Graves' disease was diagnosed. All patients originated from an endocrinology department located in Xi'an, China.

The source of this sequence is a female donor with Graves disease. The chain links TRBV7-6 to TRBJ2-2, with TRBD2 matching 7 bases. This specimen was peripheral blood mononuclear cells (PBMCs), taken when the disease was refractory, from a patient treated with antithyroid drugs. The CDR3, as DNA: TGTGCCAGCAGCTTAGCGCCGGGGGGCACCGGGGAGCTGTTTTTT. It specifies CASSLAPGGTGELFF. Drawing the rest from reference TRBV7-6 and TRBJ2-2, the complete variable domain is GAGVSQSPRYKVTKRGQDVALRCDPISGHVSLYWYRQALGQGPEFLTYFNYEAQQDKSGLPNDRFSAERPEGSISTLTIQRTEQRDSAMYRCASSLAPGGTGELFFGEGSRLTVL.